This T cell receptor (beta chain) was identified during a study of blood T cells in healthy people across ages. Study-level results: CMV status of donors was unknown, possibly confounding expanded clonotype changes.

This clonotype was seen a few times. Its antigen is unidentified. Alongside a J-beta primer mix, a sample-barcoded 5' primer served in a second PCR lasting roughly 6 to 11 cycles. TCRdb passed the 5' RACE reads through MiXCR, listing each CDR3 protein once. The data hold 650,000 to 1,000,000 distinct CDR3 sequences, with approximately 35% observed a single time. The CDR3 has 16 amino acids. Germline CDR1 reads SGHRS; CDR2 reads YFSETQ. The ends lost 0 bases at V and 11 bases at J; junction bases unmatched: 11. The clonotype comes from a man between 18 and 29 years old in good health. V and J are TRBV5-1 and TRBJ2-5; 12 positions agree with TRBD2. Material: blood. The CDR3 region is CASSLVASGGVNEQYF. CDR3 bases: TGCGCCAGCAGCTTGGTCGCTAGCGGGGGGGTTAATGAGCAGTACTTC.